The rows below give T cell receptor beta chains drawn from one sample of a study of blood T cell repertoires in COVID-19. Clones were read by immunoSEQ multiplex PCR, and TCRdb kept only the in-frame ones, dropping some. The table has 150,000 or so clones, about four fifths seen once; the top ten hold over 10%. Sequenced input: peripheral blood. These receptors all come from a man aged 70 or older who had recovered from COVID-19. CDR3s include the opening cysteine and the closing phenylalanine or tryptophan. The order of the fields is D gene, J gene, V gene, clone size, CDR3 DNA, CDR3 protein. A D gene is named only where the DNA matches it firmly. The listing skips clone size in some rows; elsewhere it reads once, few, many or a size class.

TRBD2,TRBJ2-5,TRBV6-5,-,TGTGCCAGCAGTTATTACCGGGGGGGCCAAGAGACCCAGTACTTC,CASSYYRGGQETQYF
TRBD2,TRBJ2-1,TRBV19,once,TGTGCCAGTAGGCAGCGGGAGATCGGTGAGCAGTTCTTC,CASRQREIGEQFF
-,TRBJ1-1,TRBV6-1,-,TGTGCCAGCAGTGAAAATGGCGGGGGGAACACTGAAGCTTTCTTT,CASSENGGGNTEAFF
TRBD1,TRBJ1-5,TRBV7-6,-,TGTGCCAGCAGCTTAGGACAGGGGGTGGATCAGCCCCAGCATTTT,CASSLGQGVDQPQHF
-,TRBJ2-1,TRBV25-1,-,TGTGCCAGCAGTGTCGGCTACAATGAGCAGTTCTTC,CASSVGYNEQFF
TRBD2,TRBJ2-1,TRBV2,-,TGTGCCAGCAGTGACTCCGCGGGAGGGAAGTTCTTC,CASSDSAGGKFF
TRBD1,TRBJ2-7,TRBV9,-,TGTGCCAGCAGCGACGAGGGGGCTAGCTCCTACGAGCAGTACTTC,CASSDEGASSYEQYF
-,TRBJ1-1,TRBV20-1,-,TGCAGAGTTCGGGGGAACACTGAAGCTTTCTTT,CRVRGNTEAFF
TRBD1,TRBJ2-5,TRBV5-1,-,TGCGCCAGCAGCTTCATGGACAGGGGAGAGACCCAGTACTTC,CASSFMDRGETQYF
TRBD1,TRBJ2-1,TRBV5-5,once,TGTGCCAGCAGCGCGCAGGGGGATGAGCAGTTCTTC,CASSAQGDEQFF
TRBD2,TRBJ2-1,TRBV18,-,TGTGCCAGCTCGCTAGCGGGAGGGCTTAGGAATGAGCAGTTCTTC,CASSLAGGLRNEQFF
TRBD2,TRBJ2-1,TRBV7-9,-,TGTGCCAGCAGCTTCGAATTAGCGGGAGATGAGCAGTTCTTC,CASSFELAGDEQFF
-,TRBJ1-5,TRBV19,-,TGTGCCAGTAGTATTGGAAGGAGGACAGTCAATCAGCCCCAGCATTTT,CASSIGRRTVNQPQHF
TRBD1,TRBJ2-5,TRBV5-1,-,TGCGCCAGCAGCACAACAGGGGAGCCCCCCCAAGAGACCCAGTACTTC,CASSTTGEPPQETQYF
-,TRBJ2-7,TRBV9,-,TGTGCCAGCAGCGTAGGGACTAACTCCTACGAGCAGTACTTC,CASSVGTNSYEQYF
-,TRBJ1-5,TRBV30,-,TGTGCCTGGAGTGTACGGGGGAATCAGCCCCAGCATTTT,CAWSVRGNQPQHF
-,TRBJ1-2,TRBV3-1/TRBV3-2,-,TGTGCCAGCAGCCAAGTCCCCGGACAGCCAGCTAGCTATGGCTACACCTTC,CASSQVPGQPASYGYTF
-,TRBJ1-4,TRBV5-1,-,TGCGCCAGCAGCACTTCAGGGGATGGAAATGAAAAACTGTTTTTT,CASSTSGDGNEKLFF
TRBD2,TRBJ2-1,TRBV2,-,TGTGCCAGCGCCAGGGAGGGCCTGGGCAATGAGCAGTTCTTC,CASAREGLGNEQFF
-,TRBJ2-2,TRBV18,-,TGTGCCAGCTCACCACTCAGCCCCAGGGGTAACACCGGGGAGCTGTTTTTT,CASSPLSPRGNTGELFF
-,TRBJ2-7,TRBV20-1,-,TGCAGTGCTAGTGCTAGCGCCTACGAGCAGTACTTC,CSASASAYEQYF
-,TRBJ1-2,TRBV6-5,-,TGTGCCAGCAGATCGACAGGAGTCGTCACCTTC,CASRSTGVVTF
TRBD1,TRBJ2-7,TRBV2,-,TGTGCCAGCAGTGCTGGACAGGGAGGCTACGAGCAGTACTTC,CASSAGQGGYEQYF
-,TRBJ1-1,TRBV7-8,once,TGTGCCAGCAGGTATCACCCGGACAGGAACACTGAAGCTTTCTTT,CASRYHPDRNTEAFF
TRBD1,TRBJ2-1,TRBV5-1,-,TGCGCCAGCAGCGGACAGGGGGCCGAGCATGAGCAGTTCTTC,CASSGQGAEHEQFF
TRBD1,TRBJ1-1,TRBV5-1,-,TGCGCCAGCAGCTCGGGACAGGGGGCCACTGAAGCTTTCTTT,CASSSGQGATEAFF
TRBD1,TRBJ1-6,TRBV27,-,TGTGCCAGCACTCGGGACAGGGGAGACAGTCAGTCACCCCTCCACTTT,CASTRDRGDSQSPLHF
TRBD2,TRBJ2-1,TRBV3-1/TRBV3-2,-,TGTGCCAGCAGCCAAGATAGCGGGCATTATGAGCAGTTCTTC,CASSQDSGHYEQFF
-,TRBJ2-2,TRBV6-1,-,TGTGCCAGCAGTGAAGGTCCCCTCGGGGAGCTGTTTTTT,CASSEGPLGELFF
TRBD2,TRBJ2-1,TRBV3-1/TRBV3-2,-,TGTGCCAGCAGCCAAGTCCTCGTAAGCGGGAGTATGTATGAGCAGTTCTTC,CASSQVLVSGSMYEQFF
-,TRBJ1-2,TRBV28,once,TGTGCCAGCAGTTCTGGACAGAACTATGGCTACACCTTC,CASSSGQNYGYTF
-,TRBJ2-2,TRBV9,-,TGTGCCAGCAGTGCCCTTGAGGGAAGTGGGTTGGGCGGGGAGCTGTTTTTT,CASSALEGSGLGGELFF
-,TRBJ2-7,TRBV6-2/TRBV6-3,-,TGTGCCAGCAGTACTCGCGGGACCTCCTACGAGCAGTACTTC,CASSTRGTSYEQYF
TRBD1,TRBJ1-3,TRBV5-4,-,TGTGCCAGCAGCCCGGGACAGGGTACCTCTGGAAACACCATATATTTT,CASSPGQGTSGNTIYF
TRBD1,TRBJ2-7,TRBV7-9,-,TGTGCCAGCAGCTGGACAGGTTCCTACGAGCAGTACTTC,CASSWTGSYEQYF
TRBD1,TRBJ2-7,TRBV28,-,TGTGCCAGCAGTACCCCGAGGACAGGGGGCTTCAACGAGCAGTACTTC,CASSTPRTGGFNEQYF
-,TRBJ2-2,TRBV11-2,-,TGTGCCAGCAGCTTAGTGCGGACCGGGGAGCTGTTTTTT,CASSLVRTGELFF
-,TRBJ2-1,TRBV11-2,-,TGTGCCAGCAGCTCCCCCCCCACAGCGGAGAACTCCGGGGATGAGCAGTTCTTC,CASSSPPTAENSGDEQFF
TRBD2,TRBJ2-1,TRBV2,-,TGTGCCAGCAGTGAGGGACTAGCGGGACACTACAATGAGCAGTTCTTC,CASSEGLAGHYNEQFF
-,TRBJ1-2,TRBV5-6,-,TGTGCCAGCAGCTTGGGGGGGCGATCCACTAACTATGGCTACACCTTC,CASSLGGRSTNYGYTF
-,TRBJ1-4,TRBV6-5,few,TGTGCCAGCAGTTACTCGTCCGGAGGAAAACTGTTTTTT,CASSYSSGGKLFF
TRBD1,TRBJ2-4,TRBV27,-,TGTGCCAGCAGATATACAGGGGAAAACATTCAGTACTTC,CASRYTGENIQYF
-,TRBJ2-7,TRBV20-1,-,TGCAGTGGTAAGGGGAACTACGAGCAGTACTTC,CSGKGNYEQYF
TRBD1,TRBJ2-7,TRBV5-6,-,TGTGCCAGCAGCTGGTCCGGGACAGGGGCCTACGAGCAGTACTTC,CASSWSGTGAYEQYF
TRBD1,TRBJ1-1,TRBV7-8,-,TGTGCCAGCAGCTTAGTTGGCAGGGGGCTCACTGAAGCTTTCTTT,CASSLVGRGLTEAFF
-,TRBJ2-1,TRBV5-1,-,TGCGCCAGCAGAGCTCTGGGGGGAGAGCAGTTCTTC,CASRALGGEQFF
TRBD2,TRBJ2-1,TRBV5-1,-,TGCGCCAGCAGCCTCGGACTAGCGGGTTACAATGAGCAGTTCTTC,CASSLGLAGYNEQFF
-,TRBJ1-1,TRBV12-3/TRBV12-4,-,TGTGCCAGCTTAATTTCGGGAAACACTGAAGCTTTCTTT,CASLISGNTEAFF